This is a list of T cell receptor beta chains from one sample in a study of tumor and adjacent non-tumor tissue in lung cancer. TCRdb processed the multiplex PCR reads anew with MiXCR; each CDR3 protein has one entry. The data hold 200,000 to 250,000 distinct CDR3 sequences, with 71% observed a single time. Source material: lung tumor tissue. Source of these receptors: a man aged 60 to 75 with non-small cell lung cancer. Each CDR3 is given with its conserved first and last residue. A D gene is named only where the DNA matches it firmly. Some rows mark clone size as missing; the rest say once, few, many or name a class of expanded clone.

- TRBJ2-3 TRBV28 TRBD2 TGTGCCAGCAGTTTGGGACTAACGGGGGGGCGGACGCAGTATTTT CASSLGLTGGRTQYF
- TRBJ1-6 TRBV29-1 - TGCAGCGCATCTTTAGACGGCTATAATTCACTTCTCCACTTT CSASLDGYNSLLHF
- TRBJ2-1 TRBV20-1 - TGCAGTGCTAGAGTGGAGACTACATACAATGAGCAGTTCTTC CSARVETTYNEQFF
- TRBJ2-2 TRBV4-1 TRBD2 TGTGCCTGCAGTCACCTGGGGGCGGGGGGTAACACCGGGGAGCTGTTTTTT CACSHLGAGGNTGELFF
- TRBJ1-1 TRBV10-2 - TGCGCCAGCAGTGAGCAACCAGGTGTGAGCACTGAAGCTTTCTTT CASSEQPGVSTEAFF
- TRBJ1-2 TRBV6-5 TRBD1 TGTGCCAAGGGACAGGGGAAATCTAACTATGGCTACACCTTC CAKGQGKSNYGYTF
- TRBJ2-3 TRBV7-9 - TGTGCCAGCAGCCGCATGGACAGAAGAGATACGCAGTATTTT CASSRMDRRDTQYF
- TRBJ1-2 TRBV5-5 - TGTGCCAGCAGCGTGGGGGTGTACTATGGCTACACCTTC CASSVGVYYGYTF
- TRBJ1-5 TRBV20-1 TRBD1 TGCAGTGCTAGAGAACACAGGGGGTTGGGTCTGTCCCAGCATTTT CSAREHRGLGLSQHF
- TRBJ2-1 TRBV11-2 TRBD2 TGTGCCAGCAGCTTCTTCGGGACTAGCGGAACTTACAATGACCTGTTCTTC CASSFFGTSGTYNDLFF
- TRBJ2-3 TRBV7-9 - TGTGCCAGCAGCTCAGCTGGGGGCACGGATACGCAGTATTTT CASSSAGGTDTQYF
few TRBJ2-3 TRBV4-3 - TGCGCCAGCAGCCCCGCTTGCCCTGGTCCAGATACACAGTATTTT CASSPACPGPDTQYF
- TRBJ2-5 TRBV20-1 - TGCAGTGCCAGTAACGGGAGTCCTGGGTTTTTCCAAGAGACCCATTACTTC CSASNGSPGFFQETHYF
few TRBJ2-5 TRBV5-4 TRBD2 TGTGCCAGCAGCGGGACTAGCGGGAGAATCGGGGAGACCCAGTACTTC CASSGTSGRIGETQYF
many TRBJ2-2 TRBV10-1 - TGCGCCAGCAGTGACTCCTGGATGACCGGGGAGCTGTTTTTT CASSDSWMTGELFF
- TRBJ2-7 TRBV5-6 TRBD2 TGTGCCAGCAGCCTTGTGGACCTGCTAGCGGTCAAGCAGTACTTC CASSLVDLLAVKQYF
- TRBJ2-1 TRBV12-3/TRBV12-4 TRBD2 TGTGCCAGCAGTTTTATAGCGGGGGGGATATACTACAATGAGCAGTTCTTC CASSFIAGGIYYNEQFF
- TRBJ2-3 TRBV4-3 TRBD1 TGCGCCAGCAGCCACATTACGGAGACAGGGGGCGCAGATACACAGTATTTT CASSHITETGGADTQYF
- TRBJ2-7 TRBV11-1 - TGTGTCAGTAGCTTAGCGATTCGTGACCATTCCTACGAGCAGTACTTC CVSSLAIRDHSYEQYF
few TRBJ2-1 TRBV4-2 TRBD2 TGTGCCAGCAGCCAAGAGGGGCTAGCGGAGTACAATGAGCAGTTCTTC CASSQEGLAEYNEQFF
- TRBJ2-5 TRBV4-3 - TGCGCCAGCAGCCAAAGCAACAGAGATACCCAGTACTTC CASSQSNRDTQYF
- TRBJ2-3 TRBV20-1 - TGCAGTACTAGAGATGTGGGGGTGGGCACAGATACGCAGTATTTT CSTRDVGVGTDTQYF
- TRBJ2-7 TRBV5-4 TRBD1 TGTGCCAGCAGTTGGGGCGTGACAGGGACAATGGAGCAGTACTTC CASSWGVTGTMEQYF
- TRBJ2-7 TRBV11-2 - TGTACCAGCAGCTTACGCAAGAGCTCCTACGAGCAGTACTTC CTSSLRKSSYEQYF
once TRBJ2-3 TRBV29-1 - TGCAGCGCCGTCCAGGGCGTAGATACGCAGTATTTT CSAVQGVDTQYF
- TRBJ1-2 TRBV29-1 TRBD1 TGCAGCGCTGTTCTGACAGGGGGCTATGGCTACACCTTC CSAVLTGGYGYTF
- TRBJ2-5 TRBV20-1 TRBD2 TGCAGTGCTGGACCCTTTCCCTTGGGACTAGCAGGAGAGACCCAGTACTTC CSAGPFPLGLAGETQYF
- TRBJ2-7 TRBV20-1 - TGCAGTGCTGAGCTGGAAAGAGCCTCCTACGAGCAGTACTTC CSAELERASYEQYF
- TRBJ2-4 TRBV29-1 TRBD1 TGTAGCGTCCGCCGGGACAGGGAAGGAAACATTGAGTACTTC CSVRRDREGNIEYF
- TRBJ1-1 TRBV6-2/TRBV6-3 TRBD1 TGTGCCAGCAGTAGACTCGGGACAGCGGGTACTGAAGCTTTCTTT CASSRLGTAGTEAFF
- TRBJ1-1 TRBV9 - TGTGCCAGCAGCGTAGGAAACGGGGCATTGGGCACTGAAGCTTTCTTT CASSVGNGALGTEAFF
- TRBJ2-7 TRBV4-1 - TGCGCCGGCAGCCAACGATCTCTAGGACGGGGTGAGCAGTACTTC CAGSQRSLGRGEQYF
- TRBJ1-1 TRBV4-2 - TGTGTCAGCAGCCCCCGAGGCCAGTACACTGACGCTTTCTTT CVSSPRGQYTDAFF
few TRBJ2-5 TRBV6-2/TRBV6-3 TRBD1 TGTGCCAGCAGGGGGCAGGGGGCGACTGAGACCCAGTACTTC CASRGQGATETQYF
few TRBJ1-5 TRBV6-6 - TGTGCCAGCAGTTACCACCAGGGAGGCAATCAGCCCCAGCATTTT CASSYHQGGNQPQHF
- TRBJ2-3 TRBV10-3 - TGTGCCATCAGAGGGGACTCCGGGTTCCGCACAGATACGCAGTATTTT CAIRGDSGFRTDTQYF
- TRBJ1-1 TRBV11-3 - TGTGCCAGCAGCTTGTGGGGGCGATACACTGAAGCTTTCTTT CASSLWGRYTEAFF
- TRBJ2-2 TRBV11-3 TRBD2 TGTGCCAGCAGCTTTCCCCTGGGACTAGCAGTCACCAGGGAGCTGTTTTTT CASSFPLGLAVTRELFF
many TRBJ2-5 TRBV11-3 TRBD2 TGTGCCAGCAGCAAAGGGACTAGCGGGAGTATTGAGACCCAGTACTTC CASSKGTSGSIETQYF
many TRBJ1-3 TRBV7-9 - TGTGCCAGCAGCTTGTCAGGGGCTGGAAACACCATATATTTT CASSLSGAGNTIYF
- TRBJ2-6 TRBV11-2 TRBD1 TGTGCCAGCGGCTTAGATCCAAAGGACAGGCCCTATGGGGCCAACGTCCTGACTTTC CASGLDPKDRPYGANVLTF
many TRBJ1-5 TRBV6-1 - TGTGCCAGCAGTGTTGGGGCTAGCAATCAGCCCCAGCATTTT CASSVGASNQPQHF
- TRBJ2-1 TRBV4-1 TRBD1 TGCGCCAGCAGAACAGGGGTACGTAACAATGAGCAGTTCTTC CASRTGVRNNEQFF
- TRBJ2-7 TRBV11-2 - TGTGCCAGCAGCTCTAGGACAGCAGGGAATGTCTACGCGCAGTACTTC CASSSRTAGNVYAQYF
- TRBJ2-7 TRBV6-1 - TGTGTCAGCAGTGAAGCGCGTCGGGGAACCGAGCAGTACTTC CVSSEARRGTEQYF
few TRBJ1-2 TRBV6-6 - TGTGCCACCAGGGAACGGGCTAACTATGGCTACACCTTC CATRERANYGYTF
few TRBJ2-1 TRBV5-6 - TGTGCCAGCAGCTTGGCGGGCTCCTACAATGAGCAGTTCTTC CASSLAGSYNEQFF
many TRBJ2-5 TRBV20-1 TRBD2 TGCAGTGCCGCAAGATACGGGGGGGCACAAGAGACCCAGTACTTC CSAARYGGAQETQYF
many TRBJ2-7 TRBV20-1 - TGCAGTGCTAGGACTACAGGGTTCGAGCAGTACTTC CSARTTGFEQYF
- TRBJ2-7 TRBV5-1 - TGCGCCAGCAGCTTGGATCCGGGAGAGATCTACGAGCAGTACTTC CASSLDPGEIYEQYF
- TRBJ2-3 TRBV11-3 - TGTGCCAGCATGCTCGCTCTAGGGGGCGGGGATACGCAATATTTT CASMLALGGGDTQYF
- TRBJ2-3 TRBV12-3/TRBV12-4 - TGTGCCAGCATACCCGTTAACACAGATACGCAGTATTTT CASIPVNTDTQYF
- TRBJ2-1 TRBV20-1 TRBD2 TGCAGTGTTTCCAAGCGGGAGGGTTCCTACAATGAGCAGTTCTTC CSVSKREGSYNEQFF
- TRBJ1-1 TRBV12-3/TRBV12-4 - TGTGACAGCAGTTTATCGGCAGGGAAGGCTTTCTTT CDSSLSAGKAFF
- TRBJ2-7 TRBV20-1 - TGCAGTGCTAGAGGGGGATGGCTGGGCGTCTCCTACGAGCAGTACTTC CSARGGWLGVSYEQYF